A selection of T cell receptor beta chains follows, all from one sample in a study of T cell responses to AZD1222 COVID-19 vaccine. Profiled with immunoSEQ multiplex PCR; TCRdb holds only in-frame clones, not every one. The sample consists of fewer than 150,000 clones, roughly 86% of them appearing once. The sequenced sample was peripheral blood, obtained 28 days after the second AZD1222 dose. The source is an adult who received the AZD1222 COVID-19 vaccine. Both conserved end residues are part of each CDR3.

j_call v_call cdr3_aa
TRBJ1-3 TRBV24-1 CATSDPTEGSGNTIYF
TRBJ2-2 TRBV7-9 CASSARTSGELFF
TRBJ1-5 TRBV12-3/TRBV12-4 CASSFAGNQPQHF
TRBJ1-6 TRBV7-9 CASSLGQGTNSPLHF
TRBJ1-1 TRBV18 CASSPGPGYDTEAFF
TRBJ1-2 TRBV6-2/TRBV6-3 CASSWGDGYTF
TRBJ2-7 TRBV15 CATSRGQGAYEQYF
TRBJ2-2 TRBV3-1/TRBV3-2 CASATKGTGELFF
TRBJ2-1 TRBV5-1 CASSFQGANNEQFF
TRBJ2-7 TRBV5-1 CASSLVPSGDEQYF
TRBJ1-3 TRBV30 CAWSLQGASGNTIYF
TRBJ2-1 TRBV9 CASSVDHGYNEQFF
TRBJ2-3 TRBV10-3 CAISESQDTDTQYF
TRBJ1-2 TRBV3-1/TRBV3-2 CASSFDKNYGYTF
TRBJ1-1 TRBV6-1 CASSENGRDFEAFF
TRBJ1-3 TRBV7-2 CASSSDSFSGNTIYF
TRBJ2-7 TRBV6-1 CASSEPSSYEQYF
TRBJ1-1 TRBV19 CASSTGLNTEAFF
TRBJ1-6 TRBV6-5 CASRPSRGSKSPLHF
TRBJ1-6 TRBV11-2 CASTPIYNSPLHF
TRBJ2-3 TRBV5-1 CASSFLGFGTDTQYF
TRBJ2-3 TRBV5-6 CASSYGPAPDNTQYF
TRBJ2-1 TRBV29-1 CSVEGQGTRYNEQFF
TRBJ2-3 TRBV28 CASSRRQGTDTQYF
TRBJ2-7 TRBV6-2/TRBV6-3 CASSTNRGGEQYF
TRBJ2-5 TRBV19 CASSMWLAGAQETQYF
TRBJ2-4 TRBV11-3 CASSLEGTENIQYF
TRBJ1-5 TRBV2 CASSLDRGEQPQHF
TRBJ2-1 TRBV5-4 CASSRLPTGLTLGEQFF